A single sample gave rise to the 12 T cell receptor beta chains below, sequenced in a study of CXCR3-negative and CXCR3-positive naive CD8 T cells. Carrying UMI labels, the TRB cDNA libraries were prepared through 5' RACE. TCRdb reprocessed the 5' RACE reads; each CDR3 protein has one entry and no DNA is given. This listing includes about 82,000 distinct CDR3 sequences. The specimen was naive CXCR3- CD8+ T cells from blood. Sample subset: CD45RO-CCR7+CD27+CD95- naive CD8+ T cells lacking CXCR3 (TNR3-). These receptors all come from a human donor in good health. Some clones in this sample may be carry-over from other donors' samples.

This chain's CDR3 is CASSFGTSGSYEQYF. The genes are TRBV5-5 and TRBJ2-7; without DNA, the TCRdb call of TRBD2 cannot be checked. The CDR3 is 15 residues long. Germline CDR1 and CDR2: SGHKS and YYEKEE (reference sequence).

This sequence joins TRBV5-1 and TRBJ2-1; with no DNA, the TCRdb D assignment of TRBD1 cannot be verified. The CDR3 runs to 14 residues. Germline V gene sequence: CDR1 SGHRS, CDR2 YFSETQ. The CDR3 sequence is CASSLGQGINEQFF.

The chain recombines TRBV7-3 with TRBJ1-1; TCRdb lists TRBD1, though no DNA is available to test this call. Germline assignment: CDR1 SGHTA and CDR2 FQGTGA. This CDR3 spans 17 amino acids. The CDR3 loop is CASSLTGLTEPGTEAFF.

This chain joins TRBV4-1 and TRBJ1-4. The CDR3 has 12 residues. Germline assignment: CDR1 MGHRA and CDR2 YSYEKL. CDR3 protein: CASSHAEEKLFF.

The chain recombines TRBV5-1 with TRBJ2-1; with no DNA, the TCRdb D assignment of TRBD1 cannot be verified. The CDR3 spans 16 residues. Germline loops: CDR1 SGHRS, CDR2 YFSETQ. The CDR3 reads CASSSLGDSVRNEQFF.

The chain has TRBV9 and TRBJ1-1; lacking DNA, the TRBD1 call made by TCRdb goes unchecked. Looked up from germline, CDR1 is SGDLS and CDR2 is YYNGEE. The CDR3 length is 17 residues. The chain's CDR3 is CASSEHRDRLGNTEAFF. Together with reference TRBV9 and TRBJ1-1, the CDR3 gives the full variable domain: DSGVTQTPKHLITATGQRVTLRCSPRSGDLSVYWYQQSLDQGLQFLIQYYNGEERAKGNILERFSAQQFPDLHSELNLSSLELGDSALYFCASSEHRDRLGNTEAFFGQGTRLTVV.

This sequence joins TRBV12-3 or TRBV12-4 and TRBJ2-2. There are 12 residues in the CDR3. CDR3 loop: CASSSMAGELFF.

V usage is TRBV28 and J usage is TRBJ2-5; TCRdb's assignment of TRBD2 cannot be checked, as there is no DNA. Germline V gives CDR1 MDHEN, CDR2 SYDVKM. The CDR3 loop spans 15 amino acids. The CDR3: CASSDRDSGGETQYF.

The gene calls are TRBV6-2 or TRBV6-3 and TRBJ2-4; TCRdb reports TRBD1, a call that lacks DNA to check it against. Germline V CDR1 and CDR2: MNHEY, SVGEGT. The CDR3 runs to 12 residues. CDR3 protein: CASSYSGPGTYF.

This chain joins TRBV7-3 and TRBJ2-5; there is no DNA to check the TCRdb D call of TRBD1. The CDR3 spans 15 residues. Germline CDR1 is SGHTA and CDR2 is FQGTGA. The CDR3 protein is CASSSSGGLEETQYF. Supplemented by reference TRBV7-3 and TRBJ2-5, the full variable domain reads GAGVSQTPSNKVTEKGKYVELRCDPISGHTALYWYRQSLGQGPEFLIYFQGTGAADDSGLPNDRFFAVRPEGSVSTLKIQRTERGDSAVYLCASSSSGGLEETQYFGPGTRLLVL.

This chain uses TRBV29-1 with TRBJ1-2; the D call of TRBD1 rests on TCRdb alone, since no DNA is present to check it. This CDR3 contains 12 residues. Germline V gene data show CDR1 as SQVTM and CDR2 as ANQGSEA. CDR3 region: CSAGTGGYGYTF.

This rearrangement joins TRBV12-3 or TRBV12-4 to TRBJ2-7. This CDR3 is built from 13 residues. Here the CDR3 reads CASSYPDNYEQYF.